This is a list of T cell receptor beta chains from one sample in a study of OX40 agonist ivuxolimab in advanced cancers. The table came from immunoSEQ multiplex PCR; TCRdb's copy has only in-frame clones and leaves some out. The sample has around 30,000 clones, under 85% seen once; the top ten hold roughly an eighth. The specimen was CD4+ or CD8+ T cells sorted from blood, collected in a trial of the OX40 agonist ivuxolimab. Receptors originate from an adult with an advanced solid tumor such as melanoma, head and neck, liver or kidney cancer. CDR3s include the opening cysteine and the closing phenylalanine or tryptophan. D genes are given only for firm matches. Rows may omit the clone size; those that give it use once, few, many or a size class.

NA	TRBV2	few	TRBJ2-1	TGTGCCAGCGGGGAACGACGGTGGGAGCAGTTCTTC	CASGERRWEQFF
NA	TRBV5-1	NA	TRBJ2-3	TGCGCCAGCAGCCAAACAGGGAACACAGATACGCAGTATTTT	CASSQTGNTDTQYF
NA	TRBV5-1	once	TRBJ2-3	TGCGCCAGCACAACAGGGAGCACCCTTAACACAGATACGCAGTATTTT	CASTTGSTLNTDTQYF
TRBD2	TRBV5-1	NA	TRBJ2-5	TGCGCCAGCAGTATCGCGGGACTAGCGAGTCAAGAGACCCAGTACTTC	CASSIAGLASQETQYF
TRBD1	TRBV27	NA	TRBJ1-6	TGTGCCAGCAGTTCCTACAGGGGGCAGGGGTCACCCCTCCACTTT	CASSSYRGQGSPLHF
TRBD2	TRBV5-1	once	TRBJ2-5	TGCGCCAGCAGTTTCGGGGGTAGCGGGGGAGAGACCCAGTACTTC	CASSFGGSGGETQYF
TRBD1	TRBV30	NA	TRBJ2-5	TGTGCCTGGAGGGGACAGGGCTGGGAGACCCAGTACTTC	CAWRGQGWETQYF
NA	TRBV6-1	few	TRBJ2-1	TGTGCCAGCAGGGGGGCAGCAGTGTACAATGAGCAGTTCTTC	CASRGAAVYNEQFF
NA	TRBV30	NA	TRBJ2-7	TGTGCCTGGAGTACGCCCAAGGGCCGCGAGCAGTACTTC	CAWSTPKGREQYF
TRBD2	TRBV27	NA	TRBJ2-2	TGTGCCAGCAGTTTTTCTAGCGGAGGGAGCACCGGGGAGCTGTTTTTT	CASSFSSGGSTGELFF
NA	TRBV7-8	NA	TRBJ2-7	TGTGCCAGCAGCTTAGGCGTTGACGAGCAGTACTTC	CASSLGVDEQYF
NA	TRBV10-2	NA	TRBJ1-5	TGCGCCAGCAGTGTCTCCGGTTCCAATCAGCCCCAGCATTTT	CASSVSGSNQPQHF
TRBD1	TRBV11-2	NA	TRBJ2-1	TGTGCCAGCAGCAAGTCCGGGACAGGGCACAATGAGCAGTTCTTC	CASSKSGTGHNEQFF
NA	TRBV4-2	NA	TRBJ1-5	TGTGCCAGCAGCCAAGAATTGCCGGGAGGGCCCCAGCATTTT	CASSQELPGGPQHF
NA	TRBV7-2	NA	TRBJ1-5	TGTGCCAGCAGCCCCAGGGGACGCAATCAGCCCCAGCATTTT	CASSPRGRNQPQHF
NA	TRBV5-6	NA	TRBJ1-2	TGTGCCAGCAGCTTGGAGAGAGCTAACTATGGCTACACCTTC	CASSLERANYGYTF
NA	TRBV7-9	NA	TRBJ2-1	TGTGCCAGCAGGTTGCAGGTTGGGAACAATGAGCAGTTCTTC	CASRLQVGNNEQFF
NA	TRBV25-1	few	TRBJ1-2	TGTGCCAGCAGTGCGGGGCAGGGCAGTGGCTACACCTTC	CASSAGQGSGYTF
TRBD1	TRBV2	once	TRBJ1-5	TGTGCCAGCAGGAAGACAGGGAGCAATCAGCCCCAGCATTTT	CASRKTGSNQPQHF
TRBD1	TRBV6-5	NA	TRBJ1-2	TGTGCCAGCAGTTACAGGGACAGGGGCGATGGCTACACCTTC	CASSYRDRGDGYTF
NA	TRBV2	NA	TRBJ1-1	TGTGCCAGCAGTGAGATCCGGGAGGCTGAAGCTTTCTTT	CASSEIREAEAFF
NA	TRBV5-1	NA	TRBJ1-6	TGCGCCAGCAGCTTGGGGCGGACAGATAATTCACCCCTCCACTTT	CASSLGRTDNSPLHF
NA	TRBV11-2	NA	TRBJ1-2	TGTGCCAGCAGCTTAACTCCGGGACCCATCTATGGCTACACCTTC	CASSLTPGPIYGYTF
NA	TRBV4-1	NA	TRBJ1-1	TGCGCCAGCAGCCATGAGGGGGGCACTGAAGCTTTCTTT	CASSHEGGTEAFF
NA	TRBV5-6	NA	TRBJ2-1	TGTGCCAGCAGCTCCGGGACCCGGTGGAATGAGCAGTTCTTC	CASSSGTRWNEQFF
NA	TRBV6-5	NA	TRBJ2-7	TGTGCCAGCAGTTACGGGCAGGCCGCCAACTACGAGCAGTACTTC	CASSYGQAANYEQYF
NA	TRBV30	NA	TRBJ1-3	TGTGCCTGGAGGCCGGGGGGCCCGAACACCATATATTTT	CAWRPGGPNTIYF
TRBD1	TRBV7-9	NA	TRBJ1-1	TGTGCCAGCGGGGGACAGTTGAACACTGAAGCTTTCTTT	CASGGQLNTEAFF
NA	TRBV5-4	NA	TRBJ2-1	TGTGCCAGCAGCCTTACGTGGGGGAACAATGAGCAGTTCTTC	CASSLTWGNNEQFF
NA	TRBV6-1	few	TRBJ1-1	TGTGCCAGCAGTGAAGCGCCGGGAAGGACTGAAGCTTTCTTT	CASSEAPGRTEAFF
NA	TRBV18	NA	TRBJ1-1	TGTGCCAGCTCACCACAGGGGATGAACACTGAAGCTTTCTTT	CASSPQGMNTEAFF
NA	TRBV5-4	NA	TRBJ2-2	TGTGCCAGCAGCTTTATGGGGGGCACCGGGGAGCTGTTTTTT	CASSFMGGTGELFF
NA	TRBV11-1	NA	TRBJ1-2	TGTGCCAGCAGCTTACATGGGTATGGCTACACCTTC	CASSLHGYGYTF
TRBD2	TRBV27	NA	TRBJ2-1	TGTGCCAGCAGTTTTCCGGGACTAGCAGGGAATGAGCAGTTCTTC	CASSFPGLAGNEQFF
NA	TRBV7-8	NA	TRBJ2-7	TGTGCCACTTCCACCACTAGCTACGAGCAGTACTTC	CATSTTSYEQYF
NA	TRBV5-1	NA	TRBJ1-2	TGCGCCAGCAGCTTGGGACGGGACTATGGCTACACCTTC	CASSLGRDYGYTF
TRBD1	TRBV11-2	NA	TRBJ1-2	TGTGCCAGCAGCTCCGTAACAGGGGGCAGCTATGGCTACACCTTC	CASSSVTGGSYGYTF
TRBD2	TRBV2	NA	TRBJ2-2	TGTGCCAGCAGAAGACTAGCGGGGGGGAACACCGGGGAGCTGTTTTTT	CASRRLAGGNTGELFF
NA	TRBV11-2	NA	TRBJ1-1	TGTGCCAGCAGCTTGAGGAGGGGCACTGAAGCTTTCTTT	CASSLRRGTEAFF
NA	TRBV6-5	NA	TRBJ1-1	TGTGCCAGCAGTCAACATAACACTGAAGCTTTCTTT	CASSQHNTEAFF
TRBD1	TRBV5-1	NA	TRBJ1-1	TGCGCCAGCAGCTTAGGGGGCGGAGGCACTGAAGCTTTCTTT	CASSLGGGGTEAFF
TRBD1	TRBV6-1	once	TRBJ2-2	TGTGCCAGCGTGGGACAGATCGGGGAGCTGTTTTTT	CASVGQIGELFF